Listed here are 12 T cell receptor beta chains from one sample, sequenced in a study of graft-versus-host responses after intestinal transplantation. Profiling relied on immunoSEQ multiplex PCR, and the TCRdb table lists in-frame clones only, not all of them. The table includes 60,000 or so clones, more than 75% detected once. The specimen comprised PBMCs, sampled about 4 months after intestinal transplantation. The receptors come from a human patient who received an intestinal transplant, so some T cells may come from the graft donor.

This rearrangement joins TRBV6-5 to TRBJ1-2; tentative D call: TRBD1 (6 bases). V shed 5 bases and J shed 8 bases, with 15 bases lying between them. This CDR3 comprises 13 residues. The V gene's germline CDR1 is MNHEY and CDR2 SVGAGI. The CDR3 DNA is TGTGCCAGCAGTACCACAGGGTTAGGCGGCTACACCTTC. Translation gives CASSTTGLGGYTF.

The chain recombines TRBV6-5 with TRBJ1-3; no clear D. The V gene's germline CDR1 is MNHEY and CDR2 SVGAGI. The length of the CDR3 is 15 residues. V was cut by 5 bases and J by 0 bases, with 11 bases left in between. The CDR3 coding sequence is TGTGCCAGCAGTCTGGACGGCTACTCTGGAAACACCATATATTTT. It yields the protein CASSLDGYSGNTIYF.

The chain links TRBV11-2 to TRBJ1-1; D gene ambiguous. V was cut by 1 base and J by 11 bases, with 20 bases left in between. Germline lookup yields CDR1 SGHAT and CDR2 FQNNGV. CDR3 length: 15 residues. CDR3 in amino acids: CASSLGEWGMSSAFF. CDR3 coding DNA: TGTGCCAGCAGCTTAGGAGAGTGGGGAATGAGTTCGGCTTTCTTT.

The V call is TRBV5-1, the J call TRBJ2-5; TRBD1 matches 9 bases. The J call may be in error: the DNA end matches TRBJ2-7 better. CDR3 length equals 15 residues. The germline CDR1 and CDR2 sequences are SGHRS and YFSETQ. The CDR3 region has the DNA TGCGCCAGCAGCGACCGGGACAGGGTCTCCTACGAGCAGTACTTC. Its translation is CASSDRDRVSYEQYF.

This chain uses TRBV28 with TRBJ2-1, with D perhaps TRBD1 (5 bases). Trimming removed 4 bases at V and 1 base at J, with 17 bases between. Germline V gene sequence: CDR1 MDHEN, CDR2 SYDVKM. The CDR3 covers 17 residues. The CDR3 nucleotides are TGTGCCAGCAGTTCCCAATCGTGGGGCAGGTCCTACAATGAGCAGTTCTTC. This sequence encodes CASSSQSWGRSYNEQFF. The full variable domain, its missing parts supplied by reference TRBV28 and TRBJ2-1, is DVKVTQSSRYLVKRTGEKVFLECVQDMDHENMFWYRQDPGLGLRLIYFSYDVKMKEKGDIPEGYSVSREKKERFSLILESASTNQTSMYLCASSSQSWGRSYNEQFFGPGTRLTVL.

The CDR3 bases are TGTGCCAGTAGCGTGTACGGGACTAACAATGAGCAGTTCTTC. Its translation is CASSVYGTNNEQFF. The rearrangement joins TRBV19 to TRBJ2-1; TRBD2 aligns across 7 bases. CDR3 size: 14 residues. V dropped 6 bases and J dropped 5; count of bases not matched to a gene: 7. Per the germline V gene, CDR1 is LNHDA and CDR2 is SQIVND (reference sequence).

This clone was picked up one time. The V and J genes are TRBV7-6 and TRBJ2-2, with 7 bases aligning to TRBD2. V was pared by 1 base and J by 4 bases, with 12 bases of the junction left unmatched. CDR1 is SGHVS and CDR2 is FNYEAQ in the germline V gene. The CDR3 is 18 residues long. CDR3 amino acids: CASSLVYVELAATGELFF. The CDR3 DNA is TGTGCCAGCAGCTTAGTATACGTGGAGCTAGCGGCCACCGGGGAGCTGTTTTTT. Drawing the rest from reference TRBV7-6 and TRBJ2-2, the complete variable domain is GAGVSQSPRYKVTKRGQDVALRCDPISGHVSLYWYRQALGQGPEFLTYFNYEAQQDKSGLPNDRFSAERPEGSISTLTIQRTEQRDSAMYRCASSLVYVELAATGELFFGEGSRLTVL.

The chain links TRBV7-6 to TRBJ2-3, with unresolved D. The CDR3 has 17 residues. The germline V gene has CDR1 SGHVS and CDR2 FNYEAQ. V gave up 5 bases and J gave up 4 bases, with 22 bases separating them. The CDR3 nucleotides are TGTGCCAGCAGCCTAGACATCGGGCCTCGCGGCCCAGATACGCAGTATTTT. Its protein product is CASSLDIGPRGPDTQYF.

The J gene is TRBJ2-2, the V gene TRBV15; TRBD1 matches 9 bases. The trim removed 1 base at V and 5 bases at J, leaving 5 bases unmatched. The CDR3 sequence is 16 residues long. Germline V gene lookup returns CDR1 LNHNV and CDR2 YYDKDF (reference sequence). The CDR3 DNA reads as TGTGCCACCAGCAGAGTTGACAGGGGGTGGACCGGGGAGCTGTTTTTT. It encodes CATSRVDRGWTGELFF.

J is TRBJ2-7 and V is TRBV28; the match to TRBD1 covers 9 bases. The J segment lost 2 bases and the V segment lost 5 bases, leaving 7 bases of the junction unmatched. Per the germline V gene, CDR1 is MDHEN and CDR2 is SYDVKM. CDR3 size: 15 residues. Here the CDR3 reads CASSPGQGFAYEQYF. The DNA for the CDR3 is TGTGCCAGCAGTCCGGGACAGGGTTTTGCCTACGAGCAGTACTTC.

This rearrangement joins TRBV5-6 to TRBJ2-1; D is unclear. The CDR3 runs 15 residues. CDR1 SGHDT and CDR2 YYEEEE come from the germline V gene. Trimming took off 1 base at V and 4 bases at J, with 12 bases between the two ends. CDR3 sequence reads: CASSLPGEEYNEQFF. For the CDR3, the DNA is TGTGCCAGCAGCTTGCCCGGAGAGGAGTACAATGAGCAGTTCTTC.

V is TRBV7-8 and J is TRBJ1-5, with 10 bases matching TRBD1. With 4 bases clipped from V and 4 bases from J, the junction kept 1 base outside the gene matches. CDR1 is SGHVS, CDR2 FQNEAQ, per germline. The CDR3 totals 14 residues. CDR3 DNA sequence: TGTGCCAGCAGCTCGGGACAGGGGAATCAGCCCCAGCATTTT. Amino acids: CASSSGQGNQPQHF.